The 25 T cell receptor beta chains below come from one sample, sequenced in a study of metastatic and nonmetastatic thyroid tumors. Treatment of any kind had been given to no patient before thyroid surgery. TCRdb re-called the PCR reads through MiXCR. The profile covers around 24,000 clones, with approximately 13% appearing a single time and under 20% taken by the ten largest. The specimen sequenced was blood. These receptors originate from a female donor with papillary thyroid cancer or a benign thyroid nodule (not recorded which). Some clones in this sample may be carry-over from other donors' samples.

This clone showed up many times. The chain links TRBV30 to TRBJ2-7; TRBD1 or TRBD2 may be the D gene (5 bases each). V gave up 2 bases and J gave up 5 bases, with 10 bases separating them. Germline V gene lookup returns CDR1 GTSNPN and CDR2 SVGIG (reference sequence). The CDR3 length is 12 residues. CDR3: CAWSRDLHEQYF. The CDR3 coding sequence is TGTGCCTGGAGTAGGGACCTGCACGAGCAGTACTTC.

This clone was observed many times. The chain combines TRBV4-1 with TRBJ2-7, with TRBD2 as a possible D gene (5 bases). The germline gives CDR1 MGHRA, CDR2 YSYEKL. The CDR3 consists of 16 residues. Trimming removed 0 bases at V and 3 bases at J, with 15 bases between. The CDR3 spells CASSQETRRAHYEQYF. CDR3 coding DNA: TGCGCCAGCAGCCAAGAGACGCGGCGGGCCCACTACGAGCAGTACTTC.

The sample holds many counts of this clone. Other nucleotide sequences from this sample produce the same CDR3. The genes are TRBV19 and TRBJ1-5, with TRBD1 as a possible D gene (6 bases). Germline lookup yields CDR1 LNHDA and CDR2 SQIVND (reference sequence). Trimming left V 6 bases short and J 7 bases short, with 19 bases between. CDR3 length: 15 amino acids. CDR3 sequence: CASRRTGGGGQPQHF. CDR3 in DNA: TGTGCCAGTAGACGGACGGGGGGCGGGGGGCAGCCCCAGCATTTT.

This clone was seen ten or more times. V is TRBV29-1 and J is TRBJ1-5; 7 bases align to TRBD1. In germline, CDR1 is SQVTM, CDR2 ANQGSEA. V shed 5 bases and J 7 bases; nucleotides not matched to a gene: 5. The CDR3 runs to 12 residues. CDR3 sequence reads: CSVLQGNQPQHF. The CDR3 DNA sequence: TGCAGCGTTTTACAGGGGAACCAGCCCCAGCATTTT.

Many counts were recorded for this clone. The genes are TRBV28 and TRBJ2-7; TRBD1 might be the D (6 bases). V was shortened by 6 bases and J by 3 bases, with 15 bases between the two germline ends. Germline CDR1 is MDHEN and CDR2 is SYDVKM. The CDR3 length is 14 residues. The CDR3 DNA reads TGTGCCAGCAGAGCGAACAGGGCACACTACGAGCAGTACTTC. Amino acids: CASRANRAHYEQYF.

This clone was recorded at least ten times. The CDR3 DNA reads as TGTGCCAGCAGTTACGGGGGAGGGACTGAAGCTTTCTTT. Amino acid sequence: CASSYGGGTEAFF. The chain combines TRBV6-2 or TRBV6-3 with TRBJ1-1; TRBD1 is a possible D gene (5 bases). Germline-derived CDR1 and CDR2 are MNHEY and SVGEGT. CDR3 size: 13 residues. V lost 2 bases and J lost 5, with 9 bases in between.

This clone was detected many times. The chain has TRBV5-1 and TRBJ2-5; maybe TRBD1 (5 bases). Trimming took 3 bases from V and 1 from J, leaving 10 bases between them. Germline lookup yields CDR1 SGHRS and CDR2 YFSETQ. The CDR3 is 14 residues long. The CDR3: CASSYTRVQETQYF. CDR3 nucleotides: TGCGCCAGCAGCTACACCAGGGTCCAAGAGACCCAGTACTTC.

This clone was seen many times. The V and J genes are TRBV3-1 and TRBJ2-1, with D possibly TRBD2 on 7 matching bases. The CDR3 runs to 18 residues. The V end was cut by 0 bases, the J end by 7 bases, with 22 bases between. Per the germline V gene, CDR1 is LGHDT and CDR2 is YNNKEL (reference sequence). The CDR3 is CASSQEVQGPGGRNEQFF. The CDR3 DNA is TGTGCCAGCAGCCAAGAAGTCCAGGGGCCGGGCGGGAGAAATGAGCAGTTCTTC.

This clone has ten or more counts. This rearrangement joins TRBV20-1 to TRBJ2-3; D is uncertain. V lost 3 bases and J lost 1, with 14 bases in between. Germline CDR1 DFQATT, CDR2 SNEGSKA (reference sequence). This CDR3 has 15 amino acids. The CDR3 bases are TGCAGTGCTAGTGGTCCACCCGAGGGCACAGATACGCAGTATTTT. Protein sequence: CSASGPPEGTDTQYF.

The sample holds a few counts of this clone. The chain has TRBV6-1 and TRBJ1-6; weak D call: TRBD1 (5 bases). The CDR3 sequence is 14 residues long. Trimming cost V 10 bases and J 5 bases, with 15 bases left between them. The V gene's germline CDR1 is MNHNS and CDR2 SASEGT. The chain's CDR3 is CATASGQNNSPLHF. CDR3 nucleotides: TGTGCCACCGCTTCGGGGCAAAATAATTCACCCCTCCACTTT.

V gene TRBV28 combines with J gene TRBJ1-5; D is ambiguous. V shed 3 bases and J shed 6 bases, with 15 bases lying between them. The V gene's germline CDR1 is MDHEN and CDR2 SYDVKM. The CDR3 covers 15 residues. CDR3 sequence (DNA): TGTGCCAGCAGTTTGGAAGGGAAGACGATTCAGCCCCAGCATTTT. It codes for CASSLEGKTIQPQHF.

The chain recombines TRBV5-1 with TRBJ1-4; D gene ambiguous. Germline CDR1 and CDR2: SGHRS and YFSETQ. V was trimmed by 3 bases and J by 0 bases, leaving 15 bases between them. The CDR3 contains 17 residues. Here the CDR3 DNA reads TGCGCCAGCAGCTGGGCAACCTCGTCAGCAACTAATGAAAAACTGTTTTTT. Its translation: CASSWATSSATNEKLFF. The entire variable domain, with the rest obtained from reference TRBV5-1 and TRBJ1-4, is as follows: KAGVTQTPRYLIKTRGQQVTLSCSPISGHRSVSWYQQTPGQGLQFLFEYFSETQRNKGNFPGRFSGRQFSNSRSEMNVSTLELGDSALYLCASSWATSSATNEKLFFGSGTQLSVL.

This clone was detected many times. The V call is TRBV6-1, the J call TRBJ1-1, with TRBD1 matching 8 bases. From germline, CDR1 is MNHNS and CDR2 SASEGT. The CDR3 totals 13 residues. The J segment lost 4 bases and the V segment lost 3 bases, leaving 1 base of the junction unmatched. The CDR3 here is CASSETGVTEAFF. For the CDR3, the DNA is TGTGCCAGCAGTGAGACAGGGGTCACTGAAGCTTTCTTT.

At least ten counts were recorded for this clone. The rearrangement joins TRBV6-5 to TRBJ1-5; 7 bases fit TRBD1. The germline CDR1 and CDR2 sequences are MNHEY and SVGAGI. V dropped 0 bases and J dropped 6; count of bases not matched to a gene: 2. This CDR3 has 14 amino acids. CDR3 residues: CASSYSGGSQPQHF. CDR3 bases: TGTGCCAGCAGTTACTCAGGGGGCAGTCAGCCCCAGCATTTT.

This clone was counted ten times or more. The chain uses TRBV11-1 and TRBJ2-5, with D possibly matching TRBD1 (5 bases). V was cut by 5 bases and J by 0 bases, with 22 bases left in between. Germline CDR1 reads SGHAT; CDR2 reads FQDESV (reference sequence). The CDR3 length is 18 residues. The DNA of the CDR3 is TGTGCCAGCAGCCCGGACACAGGCTTGACTGCCGACCAAGAGACCCAGTACTTC. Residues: CASSPDTGLTADQETQYF.

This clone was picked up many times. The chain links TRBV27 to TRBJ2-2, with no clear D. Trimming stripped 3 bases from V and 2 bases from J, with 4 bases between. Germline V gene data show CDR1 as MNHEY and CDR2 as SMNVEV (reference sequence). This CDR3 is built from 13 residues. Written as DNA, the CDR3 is TGTGCCAGCAGTTTCCGAAACACCGGGGAGCTGTTTTTT. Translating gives CASSFRNTGELFF.

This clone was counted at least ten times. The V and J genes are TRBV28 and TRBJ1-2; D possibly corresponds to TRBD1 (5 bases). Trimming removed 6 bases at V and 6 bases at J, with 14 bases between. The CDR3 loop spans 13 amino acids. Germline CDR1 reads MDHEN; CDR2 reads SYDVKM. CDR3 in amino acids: CASSESGKNGYTF. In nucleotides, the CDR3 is TGTGCCAGCAGCGAGTCAGGGAAGAATGGCTACACCTTC.

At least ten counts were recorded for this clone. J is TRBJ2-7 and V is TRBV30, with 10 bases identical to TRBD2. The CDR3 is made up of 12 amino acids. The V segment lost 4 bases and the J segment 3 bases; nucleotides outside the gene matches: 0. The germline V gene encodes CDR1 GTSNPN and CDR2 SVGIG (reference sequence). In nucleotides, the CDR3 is TGTGCCTGGACTAGCGGGAGCTACGAGCAGTACTTC. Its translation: CAWTSGSYEQYF.

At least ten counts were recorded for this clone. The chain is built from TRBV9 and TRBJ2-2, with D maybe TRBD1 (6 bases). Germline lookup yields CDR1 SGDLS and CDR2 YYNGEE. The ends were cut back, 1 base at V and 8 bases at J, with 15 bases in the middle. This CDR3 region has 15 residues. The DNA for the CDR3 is TGTGCCAGCAGCGTATTACAGGGTGGAGAAGGGGAGCTGTTTTTT. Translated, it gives CASSVLQGGEGELFF.

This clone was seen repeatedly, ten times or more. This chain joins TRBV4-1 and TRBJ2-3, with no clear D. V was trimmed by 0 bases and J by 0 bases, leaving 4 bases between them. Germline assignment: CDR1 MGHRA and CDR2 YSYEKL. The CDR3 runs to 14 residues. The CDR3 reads CASSQDYSTDTQYF. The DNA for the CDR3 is TGCGCCAGCAGCCAAGATTACAGCACAGATACGCAGTATTTT.

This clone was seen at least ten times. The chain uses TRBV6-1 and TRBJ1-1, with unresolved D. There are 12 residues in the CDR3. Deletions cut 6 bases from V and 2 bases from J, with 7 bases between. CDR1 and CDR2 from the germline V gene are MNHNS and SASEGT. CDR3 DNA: TGTGCCAGCAGGATACAAAACACTGAAGCTTTCTTT. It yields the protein CASRIQNTEAFF.

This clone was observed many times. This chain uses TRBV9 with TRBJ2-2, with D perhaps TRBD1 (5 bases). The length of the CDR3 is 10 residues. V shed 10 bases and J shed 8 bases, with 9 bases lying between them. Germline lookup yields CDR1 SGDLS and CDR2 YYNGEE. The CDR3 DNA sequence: TGTGCCGGGGCTTTAGGGGAGCTGTTTTTT. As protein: CAGALGELFF. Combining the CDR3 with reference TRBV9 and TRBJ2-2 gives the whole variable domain DSGVTQTPKHLITATGQRVTLRCSPRSGDLSVYWYQQSLDQGLQFLIQYYNGEERAKGNILERFSAQQFPDLHSELNLSSLELGDSALYFCAGALGELFFGEGSRLTVL.

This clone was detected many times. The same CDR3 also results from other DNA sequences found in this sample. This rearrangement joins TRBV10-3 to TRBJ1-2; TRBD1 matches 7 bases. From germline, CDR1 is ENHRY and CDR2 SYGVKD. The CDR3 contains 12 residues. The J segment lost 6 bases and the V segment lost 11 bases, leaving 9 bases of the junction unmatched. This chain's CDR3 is CAVQGSEDGYTF. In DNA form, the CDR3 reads TGTGCCGTACAGGGGAGTGAGGATGGCTACACCTTC.

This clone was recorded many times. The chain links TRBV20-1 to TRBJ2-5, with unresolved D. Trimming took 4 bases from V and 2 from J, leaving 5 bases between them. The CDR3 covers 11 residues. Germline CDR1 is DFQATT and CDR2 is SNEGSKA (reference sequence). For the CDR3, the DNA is TGCAGTGCTAATCATCAAGAGACCCAGTACTTC. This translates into CSANHQETQYF.

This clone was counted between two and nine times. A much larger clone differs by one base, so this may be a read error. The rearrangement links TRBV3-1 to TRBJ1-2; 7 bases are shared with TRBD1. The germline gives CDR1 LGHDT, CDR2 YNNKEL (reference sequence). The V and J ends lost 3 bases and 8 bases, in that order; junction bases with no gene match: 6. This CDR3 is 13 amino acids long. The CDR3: CASSQDRLRGYTF. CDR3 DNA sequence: TGTGCCAGCAGCCAGGACAGGCTGCGCGGCTACACCTTC.